These T cell receptor beta chains were read from a single sample in a study of blood T cell repertoires in COVID-19. TCRdb's copy holds only in-frame clones and misses some; the assay was immunoSEQ multiplex PCR. Here the sample spans 150,000 or so clones, approximately 82% being singletons. The sequenced sample was peripheral blood. Receptor source: a human donor in a cohort sampled during active COVID-19. Each CDR3 is given with its conserved first and last residue. The D gene is left open where the match is weak. Only part of the rows carry a size: once, few, many, or a class if the clone is expanded.

d_call,j_call,v_call,clone_size,cdr3_length,cdr3_aa,cdr3_nt
.,TRBJ1-1,TRBV29-1,.,15,CSVVRFDRPYDEAFF,TGCAGCGTTGTCCGGTTTGACAGGCCCTACGATGAAGCTTTCTTT
.,TRBJ2-1,TRBV6-6,.,17,CASSPNPTGAGGNEQFF,TGTGCCAGCAGTCCTAATCCGACAGGGGCGGGGGGGAATGAGCAGTTCTTC
TRBD1,TRBJ1-2,TRBV19,.,15,CASNPTGQMNYGYTF,TGTGCCAGCAACCCGACAGGGCAAATGAACTATGGCTACACCTTC
.,TRBJ1-5,TRBV6-6,once,13,CASTTVTYQPQHF,TGTGCCAGCACTACCGTTACTTATCAGCCCCAGCATTTT
.,TRBJ1-2,TRBV10-1,.,14,CASKSIQGGYGYTF,TGCGCCAGCAAATCAATCCAGGGAGGCTATGGCTACACCTTC
.,TRBJ1-2,TRBV27,.,15,CASRSGGPTGYGYTF,TGTGCCAGCAGGTCGGGAGGGCCAACGGGCTATGGCTACACCTTC
.,TRBJ2-7,TRBV4-1,.,14,CASSQGGSSYEQYF,TGCGCCAGCAGCCAAGGTGGGAGCTCCTACGAGCAGTACTTC
TRBD1,TRBJ1-2,TRBV9,.,15,CASSIQGAGNYGYTF,TGTGCCAGCAGCATACAGGGGGCGGGGAACTATGGCTACACCTTC
.,TRBJ1-1,TRBV15,.,13,CATSRDLEGVAFF,TGTGCCACCAGCAGAGATCTCGAGGGAGTAGCTTTCTTT
.,TRBJ2-2,TRBV29-1,.,17,CSVEGKSGLRNTGELFF,TGCAGCGTTGAAGGGAAATCAGGGCTACGTAACACCGGGGAGCTGTTTTTT
TRBD1,TRBJ1-3,TRBV25-1,.,16,CASRGTGGRTGNTIYF,TGTGCCAGCAGGGGTACAGGGGGCAGAACTGGAAACACCATATATTTT
.,TRBJ2-1,TRBV7-6,.,13,CASSSSGVGEQFF,TGTGCCAGCAGCTCCTCGGGAGTCGGGGAGCAGTTCTTC
.,TRBJ1-1,TRBV28,once,14,CASSQGRGNTEAFF,TGTGCCAGCAGTCAGGGCAGGGGTAACACTGAAGCTTTCTTT
.,TRBJ1-1,TRBV28,.,14,CASSLLGPLVGAFF,TGTGCCAGCAGTTTATTGGGCCCGCTGGTTGGAGCTTTCTTT
TRBD1,TRBJ1-1,TRBV7-2,.,13,CASSSGGNTEAFF,TGTGCCAGCAGCTCAGGGGGAAACACTGAAGCTTTCTTT
TRBD2,TRBJ2-1,TRBV30,.,16,CAWSAAGTSGRGEQFF,TGTGCCTGGAGTGCCGCCGGGACTAGCGGTCGTGGTGAGCAGTTCTTC
.,TRBJ2-4,TRBV9,once,12,CASSSSVDIQYF,TGTGCCAGCAGCTCCTCCGTTGACATTCAGTACTTC
.,TRBJ2-7,TRBV7-6,.,13,CASSFGETYEQYF,TGTGCCAGCAGCTTTGGGGAGACCTACGAGCAGTACTTC
TRBD1,TRBJ2-7,TRBV5-4,.,13,CASSPPDRSEQYF,TGTGCCAGCAGCCCCCCGGACAGGAGCGAGCAGTACTTC
TRBD1,TRBJ1-1,TRBV28,.,14,CASSPSSTGFGAFF,TGTGCCAGCAGTCCCTCCTCGACAGGGTTTGGGGCTTTCTTT
.,TRBJ2-1,TRBV7-3,.,14,CASKSGAAYNEQFF,TGTGCCAGCAAATCAGGGGCGGCCTACAATGAGCAGTTCTTC
TRBD1,TRBJ1-1,TRBV28,once,14,CASSFGTGNTEAFF,TGTGCCAGCAGTTTTGGGACAGGTAACACTGAAGCTTTCTTT
TRBD2,TRBJ2-7,TRBV18,.,17,CASSPAIAGGHYYEQYF,TGTGCCAGCTCCCCTGCCATAGCGGGAGGCCACTACTACGAGCAGTACTTC
.,TRBJ2-7,TRBV12-3/TRBV12-4,.,13,CASSLVRVGEQYF,TGTGCCAGCAGTTTAGTACGTGTCGGGGAGCAGTACTTC
.,TRBJ1-2,TRBV19,.,12,CASSIRGESYTF,TGTGCCAGTAGTATCAGGGGTGAAAGCTACACCTTC
.,TRBJ2-3,TRBV7-2,.,13,CASSFPGADTQYF,TGTGCCAGCAGCTTCCCCGGTGCGGATACGCAGTATTTT
.,TRBJ2-5,TRBV18,.,17,CASSPPRPTGRQETQYF,TGTGCCAGCTCACCACCGCGTCCGACAGGCCGGCAAGAGACCCAGTACTTC
.,TRBJ2-5,TRBV4-3,.,12,CASSQDRETQYF,TGCGCCAGCAGCCAAGATCGGGAGACCCAGTACTTC
TRBD1,TRBJ1-4,TRBV5-1,.,15,CASSSSTGGNEKLFF,TGCGCCAGCAGCTCTTCGACAGGGGGGAATGAAAAACTGTTTTTT
.,TRBJ2-5,TRBV10-2,.,14,CASSGGDAQETQYF,TGCGCCAGCAGTGGCGGGGACGCCCAAGAGACCCAGTACTTC
TRBD1,TRBJ2-6,TRBV7-8,.,17,CASSPQGAFSGANVLTF,TGTGCCAGCAGCCCCCAGGGGGCGTTTAGTGGGGCCAACGTCCTGACTTTC
.,TRBJ2-3,TRBV5-1,.,17,CASSLGIGIGATDTQYF,TGCGCCAGCAGCTTGGGAATTGGGATTGGGGCGACAGATACGCAGTATTTT
TRBD2,TRBJ2-2,TRBV19,few,15,CASSKGLASTGELFF,TGTGCCAGTAGTAAGGGACTAGCGTCCACCGGGGAGCTGTTTTTT
.,TRBJ1-2,TRBV14,.,16,CASSQDLGTRDYGYTF,TGTGCCAGCAGCCAAGATCTGGGAACTAGGGACTATGGCTACACCTTC
.,TRBJ1-5,TRBV6-5,.,13,CASTTGGDQPQHF,TGTGCCAGCACCACGGGGGGGGATCAGCCCCAGCATTTT
.,TRBJ2-2,TRBV7-8,few,15,CASSLANQETGELFF,TGTGCCAGCAGCTTAGCGAATCAGGAAACCGGGGAGCTGTTTTTT
.,TRBJ2-5,TRBV30,once,12,CAWPGHQETQYF,TGTGCCTGGCCGGGACATCAAGAGACCCAGTACTTC
.,TRBJ2-2,TRBV9,.,16,CASSVGEAEYTGELFF,TGTGCCAGCAGCGTCGGGGAAGCGGAGTACACCGGGGAGCTGTTTTTT
TRBD2,TRBJ2-6,TRBV19,.,16,CASSTSGSGGANVLTF,TGTGCCAGTAGTACTAGCGGGAGCGGTGGGGCCAACGTCCTGACTTTC
TRBD1,TRBJ1-3,TRBV4-1,.,18,CASSQVPGQGAQGNTIYF,TGCGCCAGCAGCCAAGTTCCAGGGCAGGGGGCTCAAGGAAACACCATATATTTT
TRBD2,TRBJ2-5,TRBV3-1/TRBV3-2,.,18,CASSQWLEREEDQETQYF,TGTGCCAGCAGCCAATGGTTAGAGCGGGAGGAGGACCAAGAGACCCAGTACTTC
.,TRBJ1-2,TRBV5-1,.,15,CASSLEGRGIDGYTF,TGCGCCAGCAGCTTGGAAGGCAGGGGTATTGATGGCTACACCTTC
TRBD1,TRBJ1-5,TRBV18,once,14,CASSPSTGSEPQHF,TGTGCCAGCTCACCTTCGACAGGGTCTGAGCCCCAGCATTTT
TRBD1,TRBJ1-6,TRBV27,.,18,CASKTGSGTALYNSPLHF,TGTGCCAGCAAAACCGGCTCCGGGACAGCCCTTTATAATTCACCCCTCCACTTT
.,TRBJ2-1,TRBV11-2,.,13,CASTSPLYNEQFF,TGTGCCAGCACCTCCCCCCTCTACAATGAGCAGTTCTTC
TRBD2,TRBJ2-1,TRBV9,.,15,CASSVTGRGYNEQFF,TGTGCCAGCAGCGTTACCGGGAGGGGTTACAATGAGCAGTTCTTC
.,TRBJ2-1,TRBV9,.,15,CASSELAGSYNEQFF,TGTGCCAGCAGCGAACTAGCTGGGTCCTACAATGAGCAGTTCTTC
.,TRBJ1-2,TRBV6-6,.,11,CASKPDYGYTF,TGTGCCAGCAAGCCGGACTATGGCTACACCTTC
TRBD1,TRBJ2-7,TRBV5-1,.,14,CASSLGQGAYEQYF,TGCGCCAGCAGCTTGGGACAGGGGGCTTACGAGCAGTACTTC
.,TRBJ2-1,TRBV25-1,.,13,CASSEYGYNEQFF,TGTGCCAGCAGTGAATACGGCTACAATGAGCAGTTCTTC
TRBD2,TRBJ2-1,TRBV6-4,.,16,CASSPRLAGGPGEQFF,TGTGCCAGCAGCCCTAGACTAGCGGGAGGGCCGGGTGAGCAGTTCTTC
.,TRBJ1-1,TRBV9,.,14,CASSVGQANTEAFF,TGTGCCAGCAGCGTAGGCCAAGCGAACACTGAAGCTTTCTTT
TRBD2,TRBJ2-1,TRBV2,.,19,CASRPPGLAGGGSSNEQFF,TGTGCCAGCAGACCCCCCGGACTAGCGGGAGGGGGCAGTTCCAATGAGCAGTTCTTC
.,TRBJ2-2,TRBV15,.,14,CATSRAPSAGELFF,TGTGCCACCAGCAGAGCCCCGTCGGCCGGGGAGCTGTTTTTT
TRBD1,TRBJ1-2,TRBV6-5,.,13,CASSLTGFYGYTF,TGTGCCAGCAGCTTGACAGGGTTCTATGGCTACACCTTC
.,TRBJ1-2,TRBV28,.,13,CASSYEGRDGYTF,TGTGCCAGCAGTTATGAGGGCCGAGACGGCTACACCTTC
TRBD2,TRBJ2-3,TRBV7-2,.,15,CASSLGAGVADTQYF,TGTGCCAGCAGCTTAGGGGCGGGAGTCGCAGATACGCAGTATTTT
.,TRBJ2-4,TRBV4-2,.,16,CASSQESPDSKNIQYF,TGTGCCAGCAGCCAAGAAAGCCCTGATTCCAAAAACATTCAGTACTTC
.,TRBJ2-3,TRBV11-2,.,14,CASSPTRSTDTQYF,TGTGCCAGCAGCCCGACTAGAAGCACAGATACGCAGTATTTT